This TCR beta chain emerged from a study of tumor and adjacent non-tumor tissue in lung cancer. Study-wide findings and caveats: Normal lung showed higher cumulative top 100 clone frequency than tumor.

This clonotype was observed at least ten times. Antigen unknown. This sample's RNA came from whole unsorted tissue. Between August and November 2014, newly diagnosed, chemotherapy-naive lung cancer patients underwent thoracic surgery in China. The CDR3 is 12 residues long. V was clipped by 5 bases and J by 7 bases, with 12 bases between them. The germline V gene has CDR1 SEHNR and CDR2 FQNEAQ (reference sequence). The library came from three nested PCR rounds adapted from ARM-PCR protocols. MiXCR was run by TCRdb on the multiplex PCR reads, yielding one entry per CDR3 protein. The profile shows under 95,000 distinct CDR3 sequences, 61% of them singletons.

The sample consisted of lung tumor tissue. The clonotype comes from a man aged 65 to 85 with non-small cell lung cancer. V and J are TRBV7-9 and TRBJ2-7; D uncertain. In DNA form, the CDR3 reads TGTGCCAGCAGCACCTCCTCGTGGGAGCAGTACTTC. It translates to CASSTSSWEQYF.